This T cell receptor (beta chain) emerged from a study of blood T cells in healthy people across ages. Broader study findings: Because donor CMV status was unknown, expanded clonotype changes were possibly confounded. Diversity of TCR beta per million T cells declined in a roughly linear way with age.

At least 6 micrograms of total RNA were extracted per sample. A J-beta primer mix and a sample-barcoded 5' primer were used in a second PCR of roughly 7 to 12 cycles. TCRdb re-derived calls from the 5' RACE reads in MiXCR, one entry per CDR3 protein. This sample has approximately 800,000 distinct CDR3 sequences, with 56% found just once. The CDR3 totals 14 residues. Losses at the gene ends were 6 bases for V and 2 bases for J; bases not matched to a gene: 6. Germline values: CDR1 SGHRS, CDR2 YFSETQ. A note on this clonotype: What it binds is unknown.

The clonotype originates from a man aged 35 to 55 in good health. V gene TRBV5-1 combines with J gene TRBJ2-3; 7 bases match TRBD1. The sample consisted of blood. CDR3 coding DNA: TGCGCCAGCACCGGACAGGCCAACACAGATACGCAGTATTTT. As protein: CASTGQANTDTQYF.